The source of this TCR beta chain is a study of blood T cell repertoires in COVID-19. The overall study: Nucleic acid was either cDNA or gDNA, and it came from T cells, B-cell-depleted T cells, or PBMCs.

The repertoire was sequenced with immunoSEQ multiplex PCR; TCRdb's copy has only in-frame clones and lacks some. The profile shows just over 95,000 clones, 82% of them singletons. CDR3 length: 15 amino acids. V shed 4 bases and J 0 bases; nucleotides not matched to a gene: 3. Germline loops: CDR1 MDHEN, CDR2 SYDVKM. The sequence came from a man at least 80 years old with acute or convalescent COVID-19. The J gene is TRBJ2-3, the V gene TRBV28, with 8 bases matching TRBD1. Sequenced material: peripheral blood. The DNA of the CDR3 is TGTGCCAGCAGTTGGACAGGGCATAGCACAGATACGCAGTATTTT. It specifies CASSWTGHSTDTQYF.